The 2 T cell receptor beta chains reported below all come from one sample, sequenced in a study of early T cells in non-severe SARS-CoV-2 infection. TCRdb fed the 5' RACE reads into MiXCR, producing one record per CDR3 protein. The sample shows 60,000 to 75,000 distinct CDR3 sequences, approximately 12% of them seen only once. Sequenced material: whole blood. The receptors were gathered from an adult who was a healthcare worker with PCR-confirmed SARS-CoV-2 infection or an uninfected control (not recorded which).

This clonotype was counted only a few times. The rearrangement joins TRBV7-9 to TRBJ2-7; 7 bases match TRBD2. This CDR3 is 15 amino acids long. The V segment lost 1 base and the J segment 3 bases; nucleotides outside the gene matches: 6. Germline CDR1 is SEHNR and CDR2 is FQNEAQ (reference sequence). DNA for the CDR3: TGTGCCAGCAGCTTAGTGGCTAGCGGACACTACGAGCAGTACTTC. This translates into CASSLVASGHYEQYF.

On this clonotype: A clone one base away is much larger, so this may be a read error. V and J are TRBV30 and TRBJ2-5; D unclear. V lost 1 base, J lost 6 bases, and 18 bases lay in between. Germline CDR1 reads GTSNPN; CDR2 reads SVGIG (reference sequence). CDR3 length: 15 amino acids. The CDR3 sequence is CAWSADLCDTQTQYF. DNA for the CDR3: TGTGCCTGGAGTGCGGATTTGTGTGATACACAGACCCAGTACTTC. The full variable domain, its missing parts supplied by reference TRBV30 and TRBJ2-5, is SQTIHQWPATLVQPVGSPLSLECTVEGTSNPNLYWYRQAAGRGLQLLFYSVGIGQISSEVPQNLSASRPQDRQFILSSKKLLLSDSGFYLCAWSADLCDTQTQYFGPGTRLLVL.